The 7 T cell receptor beta chains below were found in one sample sequenced in a study of Ad26.COV2.S vaccination and SARS-CoV-2 variants. Documented treatment: roughly 18 received Ad26.COV2.S at low or high dose, single or two shots; several received placebo; per-sample allocation not given. Repertoires come from day 63 after the first vaccine or placebo injection. Here immunoSEQ multiplex PCR was the method, and the copy in TCRdb shows in-frame clones only, minus some. The sample consists of 350,000 to 450,000 clones, approximately 90% of them appearing once. Sequencing used peripheral blood, obtained in a trial of Ad26.COV2.S vaccine versus placebo. Receptors were obtained from a person aged 18-60 years who received the Ad26.COV2.S COVID-19 vaccine or a placebo.

This chain connects TRBV30 to TRBJ2-1, with 11 bases lining up with TRBD2. The trim removed 4 bases at V and 6 bases at J, leaving 5 bases unmatched. This CDR3 spans 14 amino acids. CDR1 and CDR2 from the germline V gene are GTSNPN and SVGIG (reference sequence). CDR3 sequence reads: CAWKWTSGSNEQFF. The CDR3 DNA is TGTGCCTGGAAGTGGACTAGCGGGTCCAATGAGCAGTTCTTC. Full variable domain (missing parts from reference TRBV30 and TRBJ2-1): SQTIHQWPATLVQPVGSPLSLECTVEGTSNPNLYWYRQAAGRGLQLLFYSVGIGQISSEVPQNLSASRPQDRQFILSSKKLLLSDSGFYLCAWKWTSGSNEQFFGPGTRLTVL.

This chain joins TRBV19 and TRBJ2-7; 14 nucleotides align to TRBD2. This CDR3 contains 15 residues. Germline V CDR1 and CDR2: LNHDA, SQIVND (reference sequence). With V trimmed by 5 bases and J by 3 bases, 3 bases remained unmatched. Written as DNA, the CDR3 is TGTGCCAGTAGTGCAGGGACTAGCGGGAGCTACGAGCAGTACTTC. It is translated as CASSAGTSGSYEQYF. Drawing the rest from reference TRBV19 and TRBJ2-7, the complete variable domain is DGGITQSPKYLFRKEGQNVTLSCEQNLNHDAMYWYRQDPGQGLRLIYYSQIVNDFQKGDIAEGYSVSREKKESFPLTVTSAQKNPTAFYLCASSAGTSGSYEQYFGPGTRLTVT.

The CDR3 coding sequence is TGTGCCAGCAGTGGGACCTCCAATCAGCCCCAGCATTTT. Translation gives CASSGTSNQPQHF. The V gene is TRBV2, the J gene TRBJ1-5; no definite D call. CDR1 and CDR2 from the germline V gene are SNHLY and FYNNEI. Trimming left V 4 bases short and J 3 bases short, with 7 bases between. The CDR3 totals 13 residues. Using reference TRBV2 and TRBJ1-5 for the parts outside the CDR3, the full variable domain is EPEVTQTPSHQVTQMGQEVILRCVPISNHLYFYWYRQILGQKVEFLVSFYNNEISEKSEIFDDQFSVERPDGSNFTLKIRSTKLEDSAMYFCASSGTSNQPQHFGDGTRLSIL.

V usage is TRBV15 and J usage is TRBJ2-7, with D perhaps assigned TRBD1 or TRBD2 (5 bases each). Germline V gene data show CDR1 as LNHNV and CDR2 as YYDKDF (reference sequence). V was trimmed by 2 bases and J by 7 bases, leaving 24 bases between them. The CDR3 runs 17 residues. CDR3 coding DNA: TGTGCCACCAGCAGATCCAAATCCGGGACCCTACAGAGGGAGCAGTACTTC. It codes for CATSRSKSGTLQREQYF.

The chain uses TRBV29-1 and TRBJ2-1, with TRBD2 as a possible D gene (6 bases). This CDR3 is built from 18 residues. Germline V gives CDR1 SQVTM, CDR2 ANQGSEA. V was shortened by 1 base and J by 5 bases, with 24 bases between the two germline ends. The CDR3, as DNA: TGCAGCGTTGAAGGGGCCATCGTAGCGGCCAGCATGGACAATGAGCAGTTCTTC. Protein: CSVEGAIVAASMDNEQFF.

The table lists this clone with a count of one. The chain couples TRBV4-1 to TRBJ2-1; the match to TRBD1 covers 8 bases. The CDR3 covers 16 residues. Germline-derived CDR1 and CDR2 are MGHRA and YSYEKL. Germline trimming cut 3 bases from V and 2 bases from J; bases unmatched to any gene: 6. The CDR3 loop is CASSHSDREPYNEQFF. Here the CDR3 DNA reads TGCGCCAGCAGCCACTCGGACAGGGAGCCCTACAATGAGCAGTTCTTC.

The chain uses TRBV4-1 and TRBJ1-2, with D perhaps TRBD1 (6 bases). V dropped 6 bases and J dropped 1 base, with 12 bases sitting between them. The CDR3 consists of 14 residues. Germline values: CDR1 MGHRA, CDR2 YSYEKL. CDR3 nucleotides: TGCGCCAGCAGGCAAAGCAGGGGTAACTATGGCTACACCTTC. This gives the protein CASRQSRGNYGYTF.